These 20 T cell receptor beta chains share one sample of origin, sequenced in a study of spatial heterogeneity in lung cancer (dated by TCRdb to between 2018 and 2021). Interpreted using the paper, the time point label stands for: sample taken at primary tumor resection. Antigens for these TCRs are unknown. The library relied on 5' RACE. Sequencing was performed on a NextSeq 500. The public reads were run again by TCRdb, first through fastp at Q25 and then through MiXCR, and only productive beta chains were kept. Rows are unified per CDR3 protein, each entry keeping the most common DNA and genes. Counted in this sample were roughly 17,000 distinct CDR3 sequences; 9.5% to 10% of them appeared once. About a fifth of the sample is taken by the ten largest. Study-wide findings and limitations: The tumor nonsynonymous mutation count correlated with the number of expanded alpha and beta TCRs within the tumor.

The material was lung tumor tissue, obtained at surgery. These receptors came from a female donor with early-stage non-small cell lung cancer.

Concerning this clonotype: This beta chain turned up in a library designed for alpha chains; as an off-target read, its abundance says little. The CDR3 region is CASSRDPNTGELFF. The CDR3 coding sequence is TGTGCCAGCAGCCGGGACCCGAACACCGGGGAGCTGTTTTTT. The J gene is TRBJ2-2, the V gene TRBV7-9; perhaps D is TRBD1 or TRBD2 (5 bases each). Deletions cut 5 bases from V and 0 bases from J, with 7 bases between. This CDR3 spans 14 amino acids. The germline V gene encodes CDR1 SEHNR and CDR2 FQNEAQ (reference sequence).

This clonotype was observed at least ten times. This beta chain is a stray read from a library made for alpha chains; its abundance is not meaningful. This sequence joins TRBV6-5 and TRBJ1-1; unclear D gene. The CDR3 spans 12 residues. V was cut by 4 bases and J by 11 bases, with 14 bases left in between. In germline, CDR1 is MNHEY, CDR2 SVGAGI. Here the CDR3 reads CASSSEEGWAFF. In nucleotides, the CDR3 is TGTGCCAGCAGTTCCGAGGAGGGTTGGGCTTTCTTT.

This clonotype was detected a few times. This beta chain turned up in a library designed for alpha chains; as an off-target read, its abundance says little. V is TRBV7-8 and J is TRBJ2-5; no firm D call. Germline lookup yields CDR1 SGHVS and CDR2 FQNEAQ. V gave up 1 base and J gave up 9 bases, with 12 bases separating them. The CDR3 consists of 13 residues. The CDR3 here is CASSLDRKRPQYF. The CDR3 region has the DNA TGTGCCAGCAGCTTAGACAGAAAGAGACCCCAGTACTTC.

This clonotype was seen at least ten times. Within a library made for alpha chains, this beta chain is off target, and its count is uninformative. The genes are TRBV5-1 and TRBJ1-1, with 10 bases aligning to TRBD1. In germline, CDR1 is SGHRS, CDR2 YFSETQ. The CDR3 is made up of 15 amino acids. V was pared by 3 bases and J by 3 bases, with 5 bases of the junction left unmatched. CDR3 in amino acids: CASSWGTGADTEAFF. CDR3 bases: TGCGCCAGCAGCTGGGGGACAGGGGCGGACACTGAAGCTTTCTTT.

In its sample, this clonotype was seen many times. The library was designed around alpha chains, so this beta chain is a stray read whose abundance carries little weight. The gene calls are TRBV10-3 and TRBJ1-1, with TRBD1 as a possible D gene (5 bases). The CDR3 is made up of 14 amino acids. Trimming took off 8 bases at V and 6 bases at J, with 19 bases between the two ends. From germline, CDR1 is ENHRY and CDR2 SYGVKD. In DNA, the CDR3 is TGTGCCATCTTTGAGGGGCCAGGGAGCGCTGAAGCTTTCTTT. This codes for CAIFEGPGSAEAFF.

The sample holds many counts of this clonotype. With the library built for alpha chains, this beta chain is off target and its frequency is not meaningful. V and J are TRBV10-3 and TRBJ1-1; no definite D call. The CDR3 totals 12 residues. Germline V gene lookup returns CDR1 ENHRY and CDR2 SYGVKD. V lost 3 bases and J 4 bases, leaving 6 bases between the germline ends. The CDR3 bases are TGTGCCATCAGTGAAAGCCTCACTGAAGCTTTCTTT. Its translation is CAISESLTEAFF.

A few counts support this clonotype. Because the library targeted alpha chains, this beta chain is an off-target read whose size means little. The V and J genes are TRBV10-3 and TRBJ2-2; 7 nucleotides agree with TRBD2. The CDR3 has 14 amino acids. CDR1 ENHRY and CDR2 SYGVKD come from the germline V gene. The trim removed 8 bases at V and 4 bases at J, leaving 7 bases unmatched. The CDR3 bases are TGTGCCATCGGCGGGCGGGGGTCCACCGGGGAGCTGTTTTTT. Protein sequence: CAIGGRGSTGELFF.

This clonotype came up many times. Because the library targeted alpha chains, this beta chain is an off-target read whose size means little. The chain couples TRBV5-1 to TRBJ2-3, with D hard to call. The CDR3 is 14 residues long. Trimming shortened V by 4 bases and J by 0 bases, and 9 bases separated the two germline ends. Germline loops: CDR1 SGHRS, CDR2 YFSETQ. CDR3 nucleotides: TGCGCCAGCAGCGTGGACCGTAGCACAGATACGCAGTATTTT. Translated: CASSVDRSTDTQYF.

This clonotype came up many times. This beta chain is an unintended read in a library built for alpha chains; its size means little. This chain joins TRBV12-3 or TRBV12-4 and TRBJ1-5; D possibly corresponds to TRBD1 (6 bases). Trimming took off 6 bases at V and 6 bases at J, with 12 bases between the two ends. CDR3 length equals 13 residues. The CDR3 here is CASSRGNGQPQHF. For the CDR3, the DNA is TGTGCCAGCAGCAGGGGAAACGGTCAGCCCCAGCATTTT.

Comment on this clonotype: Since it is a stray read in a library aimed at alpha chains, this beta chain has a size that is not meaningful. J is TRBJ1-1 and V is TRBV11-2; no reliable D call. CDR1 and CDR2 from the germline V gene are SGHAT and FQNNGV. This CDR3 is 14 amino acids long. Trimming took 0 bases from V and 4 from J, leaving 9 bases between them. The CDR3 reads CASSLDGGGTEAFF. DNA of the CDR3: TGTGCCAGCAGCTTAGACGGAGGCGGCACTGAAGCTTTCTTT.

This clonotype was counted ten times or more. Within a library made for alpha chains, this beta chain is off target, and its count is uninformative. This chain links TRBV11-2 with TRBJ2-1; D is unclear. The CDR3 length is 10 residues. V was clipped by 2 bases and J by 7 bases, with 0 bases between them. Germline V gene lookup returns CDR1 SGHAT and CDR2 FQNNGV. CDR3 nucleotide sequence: TGTGCCAGCAGCTTAAATGAGCAGTTCTTC. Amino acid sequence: CASSLNEQFF. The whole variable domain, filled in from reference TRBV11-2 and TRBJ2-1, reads EAGVAQSPRYKIIEKRQSVAFWCNPISGHATLYWYQQILGQGPKLLIQFQNNGVVDDSQLPKDRFSAERLKGVDSTLKIQPAKLEDSAVYLCASSLNEQFFGPGTRLTVL.

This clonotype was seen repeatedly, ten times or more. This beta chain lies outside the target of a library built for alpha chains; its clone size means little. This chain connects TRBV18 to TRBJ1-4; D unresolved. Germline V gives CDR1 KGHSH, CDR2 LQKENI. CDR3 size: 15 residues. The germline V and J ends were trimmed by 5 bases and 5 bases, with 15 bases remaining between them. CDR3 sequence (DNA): TGTGCCAGCTCAGGAACGGACGGTGGGAATGAAAAACTGTTTTTT. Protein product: CASSGTDGGNEKLFF.

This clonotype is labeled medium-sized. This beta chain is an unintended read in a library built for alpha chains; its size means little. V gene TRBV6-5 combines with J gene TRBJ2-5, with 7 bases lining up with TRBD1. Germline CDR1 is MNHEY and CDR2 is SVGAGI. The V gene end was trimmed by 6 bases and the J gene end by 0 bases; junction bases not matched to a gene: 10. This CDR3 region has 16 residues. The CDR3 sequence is CASSLTGVPYQETQYF. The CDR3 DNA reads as TGTGCCAGCAGCCTCACAGGGGTTCCGTACCAAGAGACCCAGTACTTC.

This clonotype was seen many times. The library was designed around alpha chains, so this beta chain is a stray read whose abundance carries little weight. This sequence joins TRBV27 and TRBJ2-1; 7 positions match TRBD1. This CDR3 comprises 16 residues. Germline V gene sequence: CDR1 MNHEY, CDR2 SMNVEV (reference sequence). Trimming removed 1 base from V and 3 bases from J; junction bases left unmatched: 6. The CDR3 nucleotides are TGTGCCAGCAGTTTATTCAGGGGGTTACTCTACAATGAGCAGTTCTTC. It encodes CASSLFRGLLYNEQFF.

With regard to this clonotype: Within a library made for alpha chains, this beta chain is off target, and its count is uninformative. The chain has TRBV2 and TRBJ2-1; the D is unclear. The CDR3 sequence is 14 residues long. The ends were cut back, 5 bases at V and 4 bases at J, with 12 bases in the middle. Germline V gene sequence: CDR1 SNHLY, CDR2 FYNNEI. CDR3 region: CASSTDSLYNEQFF. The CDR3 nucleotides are TGTGCCAGCAGTACCGACTCGCTATACAATGAGCAGTTCTTC.

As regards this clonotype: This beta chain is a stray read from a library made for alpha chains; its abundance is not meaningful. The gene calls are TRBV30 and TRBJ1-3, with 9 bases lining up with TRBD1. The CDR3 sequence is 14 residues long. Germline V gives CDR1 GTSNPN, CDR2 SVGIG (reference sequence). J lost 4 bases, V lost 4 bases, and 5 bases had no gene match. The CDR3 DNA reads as TGTGCCTGGACGGCCGGGACAGGGGGAAACACCATATATTTT. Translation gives CAWTAGTGGNTIYF.

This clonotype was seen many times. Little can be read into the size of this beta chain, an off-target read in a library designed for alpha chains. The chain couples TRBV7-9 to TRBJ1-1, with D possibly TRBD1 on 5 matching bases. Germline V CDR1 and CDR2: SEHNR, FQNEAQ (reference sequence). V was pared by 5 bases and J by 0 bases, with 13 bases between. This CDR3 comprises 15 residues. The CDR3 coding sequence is TGTGCCAGCAGCCCCGGGGGGGGATTGAACACTGAAGCTTTCTTT. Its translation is CASSPGGGLNTEAFF.

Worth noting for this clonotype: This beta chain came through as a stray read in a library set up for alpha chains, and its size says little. The CDR3 region has the DNA TGTGCCAGCAGTTACTCACAGTTACATCTTTACTACGAGCAGTACTTC. Translating gives CASSYSQLHLYYEQYF. The chain combines TRBV6-6 with TRBJ2-7; D remains ambiguous. V was clipped by 0 bases and J by 3 bases, with 15 bases between them. CDR1 MNHNY and CDR2 SVGAGI come from the germline V gene (reference sequence). The CDR3 is 16 residues long.

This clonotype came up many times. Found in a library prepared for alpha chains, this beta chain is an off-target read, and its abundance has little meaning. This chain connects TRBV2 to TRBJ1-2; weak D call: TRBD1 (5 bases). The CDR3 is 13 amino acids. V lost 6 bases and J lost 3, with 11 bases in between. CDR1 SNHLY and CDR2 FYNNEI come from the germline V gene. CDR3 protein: CASSGTIDYGYTF. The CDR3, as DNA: TGTGCCAGCAGCGGGACGATAGACTATGGCTACACCTTC.

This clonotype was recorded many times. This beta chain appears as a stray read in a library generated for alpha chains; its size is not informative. The CDR3 loop reads CSAEDRINSPLHF. Here the CDR3 DNA reads TGCAGTGCTGAGGACCGGATTAATTCACCCCTCCACTTT. The chain is built from TRBV20-1 and TRBJ1-6; D is unclear. The ends were cut back, 5 bases at V and 6 bases at J, with 11 bases in the middle. CDR1 is DFQATT and CDR2 is SNEGSKA in the germline V gene (reference sequence). The CDR3 extends over 13 amino acids.